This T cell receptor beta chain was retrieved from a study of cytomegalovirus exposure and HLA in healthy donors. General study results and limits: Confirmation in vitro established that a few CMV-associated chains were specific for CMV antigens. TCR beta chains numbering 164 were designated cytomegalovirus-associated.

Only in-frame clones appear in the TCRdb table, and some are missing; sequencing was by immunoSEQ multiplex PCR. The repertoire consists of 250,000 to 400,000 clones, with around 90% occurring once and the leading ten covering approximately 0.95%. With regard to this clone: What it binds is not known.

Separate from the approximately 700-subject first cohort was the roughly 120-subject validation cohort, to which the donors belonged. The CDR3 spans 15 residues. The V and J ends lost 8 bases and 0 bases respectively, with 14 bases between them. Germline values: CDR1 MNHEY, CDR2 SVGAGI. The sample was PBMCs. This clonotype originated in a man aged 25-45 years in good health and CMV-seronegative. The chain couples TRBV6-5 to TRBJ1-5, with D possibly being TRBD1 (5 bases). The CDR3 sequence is CASVGAGHSNQPQHF. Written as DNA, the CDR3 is TGTGCCAGCGTAGGGGCAGGGCATAGCAATCAGCCCCAGCATTTT.